This is a list of T cell receptor beta chains from one sample in a study of T-cell reconstitution after alpha-beta-depleted transplantation in children. TCRdb re-called the PCR reads with MiXCR, one entry per CDR3 protein. Among around 380,000 distinct CDR3 sequences listed, 9.5% to 13% were seen once. The sample consisted of PBMCs from the stem cell graft donor, taken from the stem cell graft. These receptors were collected from a human donor who donated a stem cell graft to a child with acute myeloid leukemia. Each CDR3 is given with its conserved first and last residue. Each record gives: J gene, D gene, clone size, V gene, CDR3 protein, CDR3 DNA. A D gene is named only where the DNA matches it firmly. Clone sizes are given selectively: once, few, many, or a class where the clone is expanded.

TRBJ1-2 | - | - | TRBV28 | CASSYIYRSGYTF | TGTGCCAGCAGTTACATCTACAGGAGCGGCTACACCTTC
TRBJ2-1 | TRBD2 | - | TRBV5-1 | CASSDGTSGHNEQFF | TGCGCCAGCAGCGACGGGACTAGCGGCCACAATGAGCAGTTCTTC
TRBJ2-7 | - | many | TRBV20-1 | CSARAVDAYEQYF | TGCAGTGCTAGAGCCGTGGACGCCTACGAGCAGTACTTC
TRBJ2-6 | TRBD1 | - | TRBV6-1 | CASRGTGSGANVLTF | TGTGCCAGCAGGGGGACAGGGTCTGGGGCCAACGTCCTGACTTTC
TRBJ2-5 | - | few | TRBV5-4 | CASSLLHEQETQYF | TGTGCCAGCAGCCTACTTCACGAACAAGAGACCCAGTACTTC
TRBJ2-7 | TRBD2 | - | TRBV7-2 | CASSLGREGPYEQYF | TGTGCCAGCAGCTTAGGACGGGAGGGCCCTTACGAGCAGTACTTC
TRBJ2-2 | TRBD2 | many | TRBV5-1 | CASSSRLAGETGELFF | TGCGCCAGCAGCTCCCGACTAGCGGGAGAAACCGGGGAGCTGTTTTTT
TRBJ2-5 | - | many | TRBV7-2 | CASSSFETQYF | TGTGCCAGCAGCTCCTTCGAGACCCAGTACTTC
TRBJ2-3 | TRBD1 | few | TRBV20-1 | CSASWDSGTDTQYF | TGCAGTGCTAGTTGGGACAGCGGCACAGATACGCAGTATTTT
TRBJ1-1 | TRBD1 | few | TRBV5-1 | CASSTETGWGAEAFF | TGCGCCAGCAGCACAGAGACAGGGTGGGGAGCTGAAGCTTTCTTT
TRBJ2-4 | TRBD2 | many | TRBV11-2 | CASSFAGVENIQYF | TGTGCCAGCAGCTTTGCGGGGGTAGAAAACATTCAGTACTTC
TRBJ2-1 | - | - | TRBV5-6 | CASSIGGRMNEQFF | TGTGCCAGCAGCATCGGGGGCCGTATGAATGAGCAGTTCTTC
TRBJ2-3 | - | - | TRBV29-1 | CSADSSTDTQYF | TGCAGCGCAGACAGTAGCACAGATACGCAGTATTTT
TRBJ1-6 | - | - | TRBV20-1 | CSARATDLMYNSPLHF | TGCAGTGCTAGAGCGACAGACCTCATGTATAATTCACCCCTCCACTTT
TRBJ1-4 | TRBD1 | - | TRBV4-2 | CASSQGQGPNEKLFF | TGTGCCAGCAGCCAAGGACAGGGGCCGAATGAAAAACTGTTTTTT
TRBJ2-5 | - | few | TRBV5-1 | CASSLELAVGTQYF | TGCGCCAGCAGCTTGGAACTAGCTGTGGGGACCCAGTACTTC
TRBJ2-3 | - | many | TRBV7-2 | CASSFLDTQYF | TGTGCCAGCAGCTTCTTAGATACGCAGTATTTT
TRBJ2-3 | TRBD2 | many | TRBV4-1 | CASSLPGTSGTDTQYF | TGCGCCAGCAGCCTACCCGGGACTAGTGGCACAGATACGCAGTATTTT
TRBJ2-3 | - | few | TRBV29-1 | CSVDGADTQYF | TGCAGCGTTGATGGGGCAGATACGCAGTATTTT
TRBJ2-6 | - | - | TRBV7-2 | CASTNVRGVGANVLTF | TGTGCCAGCACCAACGTCCGCGGGGTTGGGGCCAACGTCCTGACTTTC
TRBJ1-1 | - | - | TRBV5-1 | CASSLSAAGGEAFF | TGCGCCAGCAGCTTGTCGGCGGCGGGGGGTGAAGCTTTCTTT
TRBJ2-2 | - | many | TRBV5-1 | CASSLAVSSTGELFF | TGCGCCAGCAGCTTGGCGGTCTCTTCCACCGGGGAGCTGTTTTTT
TRBJ2-7 | TRBD1 | - | TRBV29-1 | CSVEGQGKISYEQYF | TGCAGCGTTGAGGGACAGGGGAAAATTTCCTACGAGCAGTACTTC
TRBJ2-3 | - | many | TRBV7-3 | CASSLSSADTQYF | TGTGCCAGCAGCTTATCGTCCGCAGATACGCAGTATTTT
TRBJ2-1 | - | - | TRBV29-1 | CSVVREGSYNEQFF | TGCAGCGTAGTGCGGGAAGGCTCCTACAATGAGCAGTTCTTC
TRBJ2-3 | - | many | TRBV20-1 | CSAPGLSSTDTQYF | TGCAGTGCTCCTGGACTTTCTAGCACAGATACGCAGTATTTT
TRBJ2-1 | - | - | TRBV30 | CAWNVRNEQFF | TGTGCCTGGAATGTGCGCAATGAGCAGTTCTTC
TRBJ1-6 | TRBD1 | many | TRBV5-1 | CASGTGDNSPLHF | TGCGCCAGCGGGACAGGGGATAATTCACCCCTCCACTTT
TRBJ2-1 | - | many | TRBV9 | CASSVVPGANEQFF | TGTGCCAGCAGCGTAGTGCCGGGGGCGAATGAGCAGTTCTTC
TRBJ1-5 | - | - | TRBV27 | CASSLQRGVGQPQHF | TGTGCCAGCAGTCTTCAGAGGGGGGTGGGTCAGCCCCAGCATTTT
TRBJ2-7 | TRBD2 | - | TRBV29-1 | CSARAGGYEQYF | TGCAGCGCTAGGGCGGGAGGGTACGAGCAGTACTTC
TRBJ2-1 | - | few | TRBV20-1 | CSAIAGASSSYNEQFF | TGCAGTGCTATTGCGGGGGCTTCAAGCTCCTACAATGAGCAGTTCTTC
TRBJ2-1 | - | - | TRBV4-2 | CASSQERLGAGEQFF | TGTGCCAGCAGCCAAGAAAGGCTGGGGGCAGGTGAGCAGTTCTTC
TRBJ2-2 | TRBD1 | few | TRBV6-1 | CASSRQGYAGELFF | TGTGCCAGCAGCCGACAGGGTTACGCCGGGGAGCTGTTTTTT
TRBJ2-1 | TRBD2 | - | TRBV5-6 | CASSLWPSGSYNEQFF | TGTGCCAGCAGCTTGTGGCCTAGCGGGAGCTACAATGAGCAGTTCTTC
TRBJ2-1 | TRBD2 | - | TRBV29-1 | CSVELAGDSIEQFF | TGCAGCGTTGAACTAGCGGGAGATTCGATTGAGCAGTTCTTC
TRBJ2-7 | TRBD2 | few | TRBV11-2 | CASSPPPRLAGASGEQYF | TGTGCCAGCAGCCCACCTCCTAGACTAGCGGGAGCCTCTGGGGAGCAGTACTTC
TRBJ2-1 | TRBD2 | many | TRBV7-3 | CASSLLAGGPHEQFF | TGTGCCAGCAGCCTCCTAGCGGGGGGGCCCCATGAGCAGTTCTTC
TRBJ1-2 | - | few | TRBV9 | CASSAEDSFYGYTF | TGTGCCAGCAGCGCCGAGGACAGCTTCTATGGCTACACCTTC
TRBJ2-3 | - | - | TRBV7-2 | CASSPLGWAGTDTQYF | TGTGCCAGCAGCCCCCTCGGGTGGGCGGGGACAGATACGCAGTATTTT
TRBJ2-4 | - | - | TRBV6-1 | CASSELAGRQYF | TGTGCCAGCAGTGAATTGGCAGGACGACAGTACTTC
TRBJ1-5 | TRBD1 | - | TRBV27 | CASSLSGSVWAGGYGNQPQHF | TGTGCCAGCAGTTTAAGTGGAAGCGTTTGGGCAGGGGGGTATGGCAATCAGCCCCAGCATTTT
TRBJ2-2 | TRBD2 | - | TRBV9 | CASSLWTSGSPNTGELFF | TGTGCCAGCAGCTTATGGACTAGCGGGAGCCCAAACACCGGGGAGCTGTTTTTT
TRBJ1-4 | - | - | TRBV13 | CASSLLQGEEKLFF | TGTGCCAGCAGCTTACTACAGGGAGAGGAAAAACTGTTTTTT
TRBJ2-3 | - | - | TRBV6-1 | CATSPDHRDTQYF | TGTGCCACTAGTCCGGACCACAGAGATACGCAGTATTTT
TRBJ1-6 | - | few | TRBV5-8 | CASSVTLGRSTLHF | TGTGCCAGCAGCGTGACATTGGGAAGATCTACCCTCCACTTT
TRBJ1-5 | - | - | TRBV6-2/TRBV6-3 | CASSDRGTLGHF | TGTGCCAGCAGTGACCGAGGGACTTTGGGGCATTTT
TRBJ1-1 | - | - | TRBV20-1 | CSARRVGRDTEAFF | TGCAGTGCTAGGAGAGTTGGTCGGGACACTGAAGCTTTCTTT
TRBJ2-3 | TRBD2 | few | TRBV5-1 | CASSHGLAGISTDTQYF | TGCGCCAGCAGCCACGGACTAGCGGGTATTAGCACAGATACGCAGTATTTT
TRBJ2-5 | TRBD1 | few | TRBV30 | CAWKRTGSQETQYF | TGTGCCTGGAAAAGGACAGGGAGTCAAGAGACCCAGTACTTC
TRBJ1-5 | - | - | TRBV19 | CASSFQDVSNQPQHF | TGTGCCAGTAGTTTCCAAGACGTAAGCAATCAGCCCCAGCATTTT